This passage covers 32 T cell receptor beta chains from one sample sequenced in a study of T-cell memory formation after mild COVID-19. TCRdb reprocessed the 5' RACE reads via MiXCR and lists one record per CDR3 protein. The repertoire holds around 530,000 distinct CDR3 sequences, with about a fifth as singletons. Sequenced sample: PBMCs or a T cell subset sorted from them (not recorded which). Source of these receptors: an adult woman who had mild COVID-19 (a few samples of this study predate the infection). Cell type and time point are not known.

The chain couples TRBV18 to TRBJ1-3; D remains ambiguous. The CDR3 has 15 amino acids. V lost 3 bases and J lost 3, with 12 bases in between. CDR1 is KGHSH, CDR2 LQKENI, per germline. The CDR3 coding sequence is TGTGCCAGCTCACCTACGATGGGCGTTGGAAACACCATATATTTT. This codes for CASSPTMGVGNTIYF.

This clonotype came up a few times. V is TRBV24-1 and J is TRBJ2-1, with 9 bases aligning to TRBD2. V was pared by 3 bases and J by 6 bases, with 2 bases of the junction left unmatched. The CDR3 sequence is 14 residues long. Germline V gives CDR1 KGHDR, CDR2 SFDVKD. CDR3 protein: CATSDGRGGNEQFF. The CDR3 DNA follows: TGTGCCACCAGTGATGGGCGGGGGGGCAATGAGCAGTTCTTC.

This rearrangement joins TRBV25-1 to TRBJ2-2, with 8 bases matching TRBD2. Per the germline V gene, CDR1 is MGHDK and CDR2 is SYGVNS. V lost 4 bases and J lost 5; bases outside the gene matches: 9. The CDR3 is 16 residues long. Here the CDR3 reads CASSVPAGVGTGELFF. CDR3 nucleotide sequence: TGTGCCAGCAGTGTCCCAGCGGGAGTAGGGACCGGGGAGCTGTTTTTT.

CDR3 loop: CASSRRGTYEQYF. The CDR3 nucleotides read TGTGCCAGCAGCCGGCGGGGGACCTACGAGCAGTACTTC. The genes are TRBV3-1 and TRBJ2-7; TRBD2 aligns across 7 bases. V lost 4 bases and J lost 2; bases outside the gene matches: 2. Germline CDR1 and CDR2: LGHDT and YNNKEL (reference sequence). The CDR3 spans 13 residues.

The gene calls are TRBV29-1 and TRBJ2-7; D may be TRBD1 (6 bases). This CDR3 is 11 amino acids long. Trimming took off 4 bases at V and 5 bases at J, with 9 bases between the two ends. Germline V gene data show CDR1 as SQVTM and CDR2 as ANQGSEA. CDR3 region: CSVGGPDEQYF. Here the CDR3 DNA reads TGCAGCGTTGGGGGGCCAGACGAGCAGTACTTC.

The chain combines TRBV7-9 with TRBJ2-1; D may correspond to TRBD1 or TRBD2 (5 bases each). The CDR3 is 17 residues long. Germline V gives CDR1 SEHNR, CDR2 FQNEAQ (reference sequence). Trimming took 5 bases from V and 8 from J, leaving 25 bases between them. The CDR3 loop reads CASSPDPGPALGDEQFF. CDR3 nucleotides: TGTGCCAGCAGCCCTGACCCCGGGCCAGCCTTGGGGGATGAGCAGTTCTTC.

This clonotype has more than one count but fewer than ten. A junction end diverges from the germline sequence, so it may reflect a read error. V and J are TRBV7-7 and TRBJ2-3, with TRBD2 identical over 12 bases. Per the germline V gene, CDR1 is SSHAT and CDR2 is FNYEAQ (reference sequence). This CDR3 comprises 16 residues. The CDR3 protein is CASSPTSGRRTDTQYF. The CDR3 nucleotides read TGTGCTAGCAGCCCGACTAGCGGGAGAAGGACAGATACGCAGTATTTT.

The CDR3 region is CASSETRAPTDTQYF. The CDR3 DNA sequence: TGTGCCAGCAGCGAGACTAGGGCCCCCACAGATACGCAGTATTTT. The V and J genes are TRBV13 and TRBJ2-3; D possibly corresponds to TRBD2 (6 bases). This CDR3 is 15 amino acids long. With 5 bases removed from V and 2 bases from J, the gap between germline ends came to 14 bases. CDR1 is PRHDT, CDR2 FYEKMQ, per germline (reference sequence).

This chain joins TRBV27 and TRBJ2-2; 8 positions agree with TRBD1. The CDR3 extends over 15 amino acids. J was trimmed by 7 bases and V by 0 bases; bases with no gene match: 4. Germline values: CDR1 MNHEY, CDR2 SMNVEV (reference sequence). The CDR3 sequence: CASSLSPTGGGELFF. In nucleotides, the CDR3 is TGTGCCAGCAGTTTATCCCCTACAGGGGGCGGGGAGCTGTTTTTT.

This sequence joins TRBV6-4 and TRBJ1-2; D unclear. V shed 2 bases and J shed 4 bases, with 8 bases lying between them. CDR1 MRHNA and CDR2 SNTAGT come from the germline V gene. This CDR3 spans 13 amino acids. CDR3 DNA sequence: TGTGCCAGCAGTGACCCCGGTGGCTATGGCTACACCTTC. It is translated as CASSDPGGYGYTF.

In DNA, the CDR3 is TGCAGTGTTCTGCCCCCGCGACAGCTTAACTATGGCTACACCTTC. The encoded protein is CSVLPPRQLNYGYTF. This rearrangement joins TRBV20-1 to TRBJ1-2; maybe TRBD1 (5 bases). The ends were cut back, 7 bases at V and 1 base at J, with 19 bases in the middle. This CDR3 spans 15 amino acids. CDR1 DFQATT and CDR2 SNEGSKA come from the germline V gene (reference sequence).

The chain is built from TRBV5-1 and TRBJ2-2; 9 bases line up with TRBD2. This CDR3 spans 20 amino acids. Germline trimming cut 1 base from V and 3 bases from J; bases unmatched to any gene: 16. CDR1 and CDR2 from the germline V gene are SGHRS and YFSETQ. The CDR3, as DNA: TGCGCCAGCAGCTTGATCGCCCCGAAACTAGCGGGTCACTACACCGGGGAGCTGTTTTTT. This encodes CASSLIAPKLAGHYTGELFF.

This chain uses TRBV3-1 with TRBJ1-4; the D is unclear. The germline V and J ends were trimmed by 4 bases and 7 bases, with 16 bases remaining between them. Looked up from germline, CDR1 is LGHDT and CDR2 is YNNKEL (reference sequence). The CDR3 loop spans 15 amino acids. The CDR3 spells CASSPFSGLGEKLFF. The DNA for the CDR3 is TGTGCCAGCAGCCCTTTCAGCGGGCTAGGTGAAAAACTGTTTTTT.

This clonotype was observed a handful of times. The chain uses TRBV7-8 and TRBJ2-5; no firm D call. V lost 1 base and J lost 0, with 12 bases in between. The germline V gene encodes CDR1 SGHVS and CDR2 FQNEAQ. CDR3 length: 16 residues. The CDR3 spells CASSLDPTGDQETQYF. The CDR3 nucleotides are TGTGCCAGCAGCTTAGACCCTACTGGAGACCAAGAGACCCAGTACTTC.

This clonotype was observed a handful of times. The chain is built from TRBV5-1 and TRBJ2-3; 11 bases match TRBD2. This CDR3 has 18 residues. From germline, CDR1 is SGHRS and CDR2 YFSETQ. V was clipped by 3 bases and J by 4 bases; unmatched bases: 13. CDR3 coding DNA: TGCGCCAGCAGCTCTGAACCGAGGCTAGCGGGGGGAGCAGATACGCAGTATTTT. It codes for CASSSEPRLAGGADTQYF.

CDR3 residues: CASSASRYSSTDTQYF. CDR3 DNA sequence: TGTGCCAGCAGTGCTAGTCGGTACTCTAGCACAGATACGCAGTATTTT. This chain connects TRBV2 to TRBJ2-3; D is undetermined. CDR1 is SNHLY and CDR2 is FYNNEI in the germline V gene. The CDR3 spans 16 residues. V was pared by 4 bases and J by 0 bases, with 14 bases between.

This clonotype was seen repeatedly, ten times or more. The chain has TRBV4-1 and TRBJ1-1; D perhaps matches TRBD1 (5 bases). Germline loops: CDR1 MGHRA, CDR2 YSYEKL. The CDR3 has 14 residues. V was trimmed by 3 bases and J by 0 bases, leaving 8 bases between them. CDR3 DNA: TGCGCCAGCAGCCAGGGACGGATGAACACTGAAGCTTTCTTT. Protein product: CASSQGRMNTEAFF.

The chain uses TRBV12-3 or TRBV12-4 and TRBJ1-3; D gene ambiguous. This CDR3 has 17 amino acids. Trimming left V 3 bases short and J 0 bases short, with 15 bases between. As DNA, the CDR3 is TGTGCCAGCAGTTTCGGTTTGGGGATCTCCTCTGGAAACACCATATATTTT. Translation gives CASSFGLGISSGNTIYF.

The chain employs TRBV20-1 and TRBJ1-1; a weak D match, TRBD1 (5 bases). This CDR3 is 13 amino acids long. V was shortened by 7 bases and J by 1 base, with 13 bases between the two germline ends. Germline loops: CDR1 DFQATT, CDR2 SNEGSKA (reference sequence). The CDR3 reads CSGLGQANTEAFF. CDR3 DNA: TGCAGTGGATTGGGGCAGGCGAACACTGAAGCTTTCTTT.

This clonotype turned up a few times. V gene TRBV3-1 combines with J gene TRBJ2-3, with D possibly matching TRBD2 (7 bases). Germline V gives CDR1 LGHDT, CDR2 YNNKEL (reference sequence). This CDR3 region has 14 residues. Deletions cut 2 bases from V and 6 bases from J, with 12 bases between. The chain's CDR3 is CASSQRGGVDTQYF. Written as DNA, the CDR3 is TGTGCCAGCAGCCAAAGAGGGGGGGTCGATACGCAGTATTTT.

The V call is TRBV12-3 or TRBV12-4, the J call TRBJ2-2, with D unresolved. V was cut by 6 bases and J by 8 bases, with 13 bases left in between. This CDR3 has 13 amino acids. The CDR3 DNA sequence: TGTGCCAGCAGCGAACCGACGTGGGGGGAGCTGTTTTTT. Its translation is CASSEPTWGELFF.

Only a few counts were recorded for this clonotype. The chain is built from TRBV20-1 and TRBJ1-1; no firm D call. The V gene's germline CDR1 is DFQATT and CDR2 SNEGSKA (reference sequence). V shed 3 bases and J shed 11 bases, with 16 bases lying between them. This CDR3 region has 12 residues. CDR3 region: CSASPTPGRAFF. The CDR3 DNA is TGCAGTGCTAGTCCCACCCCAGGAAGGGCTTTCTTT.

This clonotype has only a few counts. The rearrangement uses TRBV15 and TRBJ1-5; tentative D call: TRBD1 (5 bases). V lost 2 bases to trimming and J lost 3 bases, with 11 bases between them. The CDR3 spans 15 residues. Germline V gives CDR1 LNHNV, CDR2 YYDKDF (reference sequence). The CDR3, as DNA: TGTGCCACCAGCAGACAATGGGGCTCCAATCAGCCCCAGCATTTT. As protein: CATSRQWGSNQPQHF. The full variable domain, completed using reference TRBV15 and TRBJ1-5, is DAMVIQNPRYQVTQFGKPVTLSCSQTLNHNVMYWYQQKSSQAPKLLFHYYDKDFNNEADTPDNFQSRRPNTSFCFLDIRSPGLGDTAMYLCATSRQWGSNQPQHFGDGTRLSIL.

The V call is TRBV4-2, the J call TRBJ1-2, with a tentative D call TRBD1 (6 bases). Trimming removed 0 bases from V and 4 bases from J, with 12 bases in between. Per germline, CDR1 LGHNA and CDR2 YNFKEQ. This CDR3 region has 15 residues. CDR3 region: CASSQDGKQGYGYTF. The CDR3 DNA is TGTGCCAGCAGCCAAGATGGAAAACAGGGCTATGGCTACACCTTC.

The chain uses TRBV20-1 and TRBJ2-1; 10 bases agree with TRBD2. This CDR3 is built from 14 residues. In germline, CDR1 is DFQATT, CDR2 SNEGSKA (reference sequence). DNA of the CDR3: TGCAGAACTAGACTAGCGGGCTCCTACAATGAGCAGTTCTTC. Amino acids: CRTRLAGSYNEQFF.

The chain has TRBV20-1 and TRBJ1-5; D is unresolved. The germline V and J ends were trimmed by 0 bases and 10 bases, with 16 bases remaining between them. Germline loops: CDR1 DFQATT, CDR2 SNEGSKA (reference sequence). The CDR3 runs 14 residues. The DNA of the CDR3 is TGCAGTGCTAGAGATCCCAAAGCTGGCGGACCCCAGCATTTT. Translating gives CSARDPKAGGPQHF.

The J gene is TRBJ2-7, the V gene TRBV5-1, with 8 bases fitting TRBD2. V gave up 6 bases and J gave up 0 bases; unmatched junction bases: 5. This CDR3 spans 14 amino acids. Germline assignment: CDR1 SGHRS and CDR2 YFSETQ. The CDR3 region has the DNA TGCGCCAGCAATACGGCGGGAGGCTCCTACGAGCAGTACTTC. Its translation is CASNTAGGSYEQYF.

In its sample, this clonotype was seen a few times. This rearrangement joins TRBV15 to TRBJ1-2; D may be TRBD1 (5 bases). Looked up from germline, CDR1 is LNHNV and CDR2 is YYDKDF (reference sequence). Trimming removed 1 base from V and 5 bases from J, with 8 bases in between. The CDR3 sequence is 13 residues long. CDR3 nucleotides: TGTGCCACCAGCAGAGGAGCAGGGTATGGCTACACCTTC. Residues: CATSRGAGYGYTF. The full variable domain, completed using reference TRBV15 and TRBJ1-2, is DAMVIQNPRYQVTQFGKPVTLSCSQTLNHNVMYWYQQKSSQAPKLLFHYYDKDFNNEADTPDNFQSRRPNTSFCFLDIRSPGLGDTAMYLCATSRGAGYGYTFGSGTRLTVV.

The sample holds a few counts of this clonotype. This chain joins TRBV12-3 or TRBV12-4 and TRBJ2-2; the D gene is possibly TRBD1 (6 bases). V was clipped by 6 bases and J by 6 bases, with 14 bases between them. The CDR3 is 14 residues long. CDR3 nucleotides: TGTGCCAGCAGCCTCGACAGGTTCCCCGGGGAGCTGTTTTTT. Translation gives CASSLDRFPGELFF.

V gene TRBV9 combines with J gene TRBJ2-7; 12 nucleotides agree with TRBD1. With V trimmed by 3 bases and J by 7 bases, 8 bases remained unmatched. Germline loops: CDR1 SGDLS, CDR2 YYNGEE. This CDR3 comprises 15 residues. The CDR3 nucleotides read TGTGCCAGCAGCGCCCGGGACAGGGGGCTGCGGGAGCAGTACTTC. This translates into CASSARDRGLREQYF.

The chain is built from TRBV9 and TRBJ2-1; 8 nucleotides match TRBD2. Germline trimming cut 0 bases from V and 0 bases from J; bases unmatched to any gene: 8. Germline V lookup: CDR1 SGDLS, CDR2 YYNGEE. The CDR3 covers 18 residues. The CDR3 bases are TGTGCCAGCAGCGTAGGGGATCGGAGCGGGAGCTCCTACAATGAGCAGTTCTTC. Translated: CASSVGDRSGSSYNEQFF.

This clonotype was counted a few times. For the CDR3, the DNA is TGTGCCACCAGTGAGGGGCAGGGGGCGAACAATGAGCAGTTCTTC. Translating gives CATSEGQGANNEQFF. The chain combines TRBV24-1 with TRBJ2-1, with 8 nucleotides matching TRBD1. Trimming removed 4 bases from V and 5 bases from J; junction bases left unmatched: 6. Germline-derived CDR1 and CDR2 are KGHDR and SFDVKD. This CDR3 is built from 15 residues.